The 2 T cell receptor beta chains below were found in one sample sequenced in a study of PD-1 blockade in classical Hodgkin lymphoma. Profiling relied on immunoSEQ multiplex PCR, and the TCRdb table lists in-frame clones only, not all of them. The data hold 100,000 to 120,000 clones, with about 89% observed a single time. Patients all relapsed after autologous stem cell transplantation, and there was variation in brentuximab vedotin exposure. Sample: peripheral blood mononuclear cells (PBMCs), taken before the second cycle of nivolumab. These receptors were obtained from a human donor with classical Hodgkin lymphoma.

The genes are TRBV30 and TRBJ2-1, with TRBD2 matching over 7 bases. V shed 4 bases and J 8 bases; nucleotides not matched to a gene: 11. There are 14 residues in the CDR3. Looked up from germline, CDR1 is GTSNPN and CDR2 is SVGIG (reference sequence). As DNA, the CDR3 is TGTGCCTGGACTCGAGGCGGGAGTTCCCATGAGCAGTTCTTC. The encoded protein is CAWTRGGSSHEQFF.

CDR3 sequence reads: CASSLALAGGHGELFF. Here the CDR3 DNA reads TGTGCCAGCAGCTTAGCGTTAGCGGGAGGACACGGGGAGCTGTTTTTT. V is TRBV7-2 and J is TRBJ2-2, with 10 bases lining up with TRBD2. There are 16 residues in the CDR3. Germline CDR1 and CDR2: SGHTA and FQGNSA. J was trimmed by 7 bases and V by 0 bases; bases with no gene match: 5.